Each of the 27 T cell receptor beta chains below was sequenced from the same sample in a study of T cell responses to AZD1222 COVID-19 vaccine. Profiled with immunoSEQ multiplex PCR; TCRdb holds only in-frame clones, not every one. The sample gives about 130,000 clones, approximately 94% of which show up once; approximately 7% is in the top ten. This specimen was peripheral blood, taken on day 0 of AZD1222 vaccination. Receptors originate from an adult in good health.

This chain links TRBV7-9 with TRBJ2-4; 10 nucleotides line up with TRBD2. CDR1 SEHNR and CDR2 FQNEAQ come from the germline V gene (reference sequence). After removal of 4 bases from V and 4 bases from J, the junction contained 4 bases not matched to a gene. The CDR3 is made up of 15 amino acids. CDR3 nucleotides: TGTGCCAGCAGCTCCGGGACTAGCGCTAAAAACATTCAGTACTTC. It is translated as CASSSGTSAKNIQYF.

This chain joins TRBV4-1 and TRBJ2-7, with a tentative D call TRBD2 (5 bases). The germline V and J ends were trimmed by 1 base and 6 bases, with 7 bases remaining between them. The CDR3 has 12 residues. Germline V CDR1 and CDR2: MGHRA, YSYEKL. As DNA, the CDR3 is TGCGCCAGCAGCCAAGGAGGGAGCGAGCAGTACTTC. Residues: CASSQGGSEQYF.

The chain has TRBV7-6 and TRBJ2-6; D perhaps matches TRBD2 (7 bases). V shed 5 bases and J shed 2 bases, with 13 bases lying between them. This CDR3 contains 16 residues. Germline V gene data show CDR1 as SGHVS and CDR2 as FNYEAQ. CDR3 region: CASSPGGGAGANVLTF. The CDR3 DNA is TGTGCCAGCAGCCCCGGCGGGGGCGCTGGGGCCAACGTCCTGACTTTC.

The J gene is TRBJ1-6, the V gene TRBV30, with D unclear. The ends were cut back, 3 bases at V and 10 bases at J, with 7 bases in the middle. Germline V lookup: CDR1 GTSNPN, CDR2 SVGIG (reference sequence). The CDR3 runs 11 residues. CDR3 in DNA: TGTGCCTGGAGGTCCGGATCACCCCTCCACTTT. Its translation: CAWRSGSPLHF.

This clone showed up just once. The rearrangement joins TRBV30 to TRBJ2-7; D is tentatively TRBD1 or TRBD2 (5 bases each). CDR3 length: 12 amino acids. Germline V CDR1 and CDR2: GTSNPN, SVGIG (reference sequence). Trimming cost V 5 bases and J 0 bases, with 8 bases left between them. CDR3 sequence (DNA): TGTGCCTGGGGGACCGGCTCCTACGAGCAGTACTTC. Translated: CAWGTGSYEQYF.

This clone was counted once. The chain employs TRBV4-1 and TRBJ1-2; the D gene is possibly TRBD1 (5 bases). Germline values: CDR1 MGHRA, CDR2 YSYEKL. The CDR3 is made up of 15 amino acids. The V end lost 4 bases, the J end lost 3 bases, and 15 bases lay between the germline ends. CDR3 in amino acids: CASSPGRGEDYGYTF. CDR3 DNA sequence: TGCGCCAGCAGCCCGGGGAGGGGTGAGGACTATGGCTACACCTTC.

The chain's CDR3 is CASSLDPNTGELFF. CDR3 nucleotide sequence: TGTGCCAGCAGTTTGGACCCGAACACCGGGGAGCTGTTTTTT. This chain uses TRBV6-5 with TRBJ2-2; no clear D. Per the germline V gene, CDR1 is MNHEY and CDR2 is SVGAGI. V shed 4 bases and J shed 0 bases, with 6 bases lying between them. CDR3 length equals 14 residues.

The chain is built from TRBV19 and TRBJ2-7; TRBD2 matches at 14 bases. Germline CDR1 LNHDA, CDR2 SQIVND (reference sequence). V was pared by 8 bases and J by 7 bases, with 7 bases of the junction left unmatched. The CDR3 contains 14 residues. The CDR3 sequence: CASATGTSGSEQYF. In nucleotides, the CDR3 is TGTGCCAGTGCCACCGGGACTAGCGGGAGTGAGCAGTACTTC. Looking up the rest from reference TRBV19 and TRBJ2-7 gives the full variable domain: DGGITQSPKYLFRKEGQNVTLSCEQNLNHDAMYWYRQDPGQGLRLIYYSQIVNDFQKGDIAEGYSVSREKKESFPLTVTSAQKNPTAFYLCASATGTSGSEQYFGPGTRLTVT.

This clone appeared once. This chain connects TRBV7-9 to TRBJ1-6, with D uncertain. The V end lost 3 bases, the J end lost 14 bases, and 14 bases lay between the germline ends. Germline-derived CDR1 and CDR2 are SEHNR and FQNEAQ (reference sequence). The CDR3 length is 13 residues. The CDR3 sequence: CASSFSLGAALHF. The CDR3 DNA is TGTGCCAGCAGCTTTTCGCTAGGTGCGGCCCTCCACTTT.

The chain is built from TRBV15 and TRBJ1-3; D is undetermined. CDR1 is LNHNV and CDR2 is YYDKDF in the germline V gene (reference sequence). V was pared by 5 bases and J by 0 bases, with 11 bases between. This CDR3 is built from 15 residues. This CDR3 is CATSPRVSSGNTIYF. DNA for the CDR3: TGTGCCACCAGCCCGCGAGTCAGCTCTGGAAACACCATATATTTT.

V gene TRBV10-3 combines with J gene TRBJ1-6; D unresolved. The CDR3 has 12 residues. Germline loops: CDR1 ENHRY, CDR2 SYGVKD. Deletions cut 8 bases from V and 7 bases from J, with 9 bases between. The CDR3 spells CAISSLNSPLHF. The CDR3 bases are TGTGCCATCTCCAGTTTGAATTCACCCCTCCACTTT.

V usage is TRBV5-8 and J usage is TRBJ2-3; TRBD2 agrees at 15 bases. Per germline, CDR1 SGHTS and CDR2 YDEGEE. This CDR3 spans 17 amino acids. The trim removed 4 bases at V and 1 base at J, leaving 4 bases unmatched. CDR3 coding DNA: TGTGCCAGCAGCCTGGGACTAGCGGGAGGAGGCACAGATACGCAGTATTTT. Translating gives CASSLGLAGGGTDTQYF.

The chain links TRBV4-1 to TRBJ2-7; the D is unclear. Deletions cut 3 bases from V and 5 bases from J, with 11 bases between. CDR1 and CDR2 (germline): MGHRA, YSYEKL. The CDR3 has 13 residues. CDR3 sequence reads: CASSHNPGDEQYF. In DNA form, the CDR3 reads TGCGCCAGCAGCCACAATCCCGGCGACGAGCAGTACTTC.

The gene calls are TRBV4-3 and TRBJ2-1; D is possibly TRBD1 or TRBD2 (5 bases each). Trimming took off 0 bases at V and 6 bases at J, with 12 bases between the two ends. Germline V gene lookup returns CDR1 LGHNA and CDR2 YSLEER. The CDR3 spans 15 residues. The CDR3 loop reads CASSQDPGGGNEQFF. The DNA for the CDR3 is TGCGCCAGCAGCCAAGATCCTGGTGGGGGCAATGAGCAGTTCTTC.

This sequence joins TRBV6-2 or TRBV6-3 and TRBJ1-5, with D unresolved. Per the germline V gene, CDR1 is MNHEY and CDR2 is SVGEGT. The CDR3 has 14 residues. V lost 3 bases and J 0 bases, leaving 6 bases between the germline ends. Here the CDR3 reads CASSYIHSNQPQHF. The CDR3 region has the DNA TGTGCCAGCAGTTATATTCATAGCAATCAGCCCCAGCATTTT.

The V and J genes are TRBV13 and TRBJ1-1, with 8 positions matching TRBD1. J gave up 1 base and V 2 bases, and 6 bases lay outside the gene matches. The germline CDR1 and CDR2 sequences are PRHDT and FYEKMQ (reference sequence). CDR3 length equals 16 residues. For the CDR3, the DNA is TGTGCCAGCAGCTTAATTACCGGACAGGGGAACACTGAAGCTTTCTTT. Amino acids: CASSLITGQGNTEAFF.

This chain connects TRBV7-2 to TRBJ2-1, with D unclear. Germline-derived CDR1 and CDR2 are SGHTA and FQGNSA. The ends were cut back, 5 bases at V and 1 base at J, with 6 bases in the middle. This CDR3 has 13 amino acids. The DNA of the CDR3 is TGTGCCAGCAGCCCTCGTTCCTACAATGAGCAGTTCTTC. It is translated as CASSPRSYNEQFF.

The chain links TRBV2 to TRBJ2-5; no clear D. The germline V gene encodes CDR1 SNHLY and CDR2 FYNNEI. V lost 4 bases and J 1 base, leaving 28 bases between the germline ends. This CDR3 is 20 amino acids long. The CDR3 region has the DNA TGTGCCAGCAGTGTCTTAGAAGATTGGTCGGCTGTGTCAGTCCAAGAGACCCAGTACTTC. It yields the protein CASSVLEDWSAVSVQETQYF.

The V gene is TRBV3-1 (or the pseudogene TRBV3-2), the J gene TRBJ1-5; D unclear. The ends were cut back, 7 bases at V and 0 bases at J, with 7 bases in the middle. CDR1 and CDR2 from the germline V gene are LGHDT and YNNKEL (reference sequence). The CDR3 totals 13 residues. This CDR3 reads CASKSNSNQPQHF. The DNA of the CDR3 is TGTGCCAGCAAGAGCAATAGCAATCAGCCCCAGCATTTT.

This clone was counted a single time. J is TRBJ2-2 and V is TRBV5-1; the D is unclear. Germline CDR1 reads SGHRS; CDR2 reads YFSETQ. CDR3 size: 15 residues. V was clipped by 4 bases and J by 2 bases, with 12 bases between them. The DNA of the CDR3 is TGCGCCAGCAGCCCAGAGACTTCTAACACCGGGGAGCTGTTTTTT. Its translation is CASSPETSNTGELFF.

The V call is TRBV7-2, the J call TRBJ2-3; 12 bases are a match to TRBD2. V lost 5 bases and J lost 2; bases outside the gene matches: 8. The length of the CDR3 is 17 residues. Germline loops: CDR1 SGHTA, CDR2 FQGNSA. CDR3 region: CASSALAGGGATDTQYF. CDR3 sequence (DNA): TGTGCCAGCAGCGCTCTAGCGGGAGGGGGGGCCACAGATACGCAGTATTTT.

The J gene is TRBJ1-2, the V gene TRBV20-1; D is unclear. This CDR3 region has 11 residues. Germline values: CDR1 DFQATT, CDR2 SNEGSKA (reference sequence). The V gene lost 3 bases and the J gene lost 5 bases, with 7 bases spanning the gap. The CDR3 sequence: CSASGGYGYTF. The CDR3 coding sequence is TGCAGTGCTAGCGGTGGGTATGGCTACACCTTC.

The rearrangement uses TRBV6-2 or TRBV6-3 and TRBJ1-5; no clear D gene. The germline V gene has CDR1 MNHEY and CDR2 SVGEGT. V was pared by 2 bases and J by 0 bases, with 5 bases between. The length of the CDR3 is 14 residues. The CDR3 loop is CASSYMYSNQPQHF. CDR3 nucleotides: TGTGCCAGCAGTTACATGTATAGCAATCAGCCCCAGCATTTT.

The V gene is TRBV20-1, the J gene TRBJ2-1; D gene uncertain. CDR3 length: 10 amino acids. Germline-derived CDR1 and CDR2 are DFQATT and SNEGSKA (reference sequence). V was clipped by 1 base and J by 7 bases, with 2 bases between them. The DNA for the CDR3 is TGCAGTGCTAGAGCTAATGAGCAGTTCTTC. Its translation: CSARANEQFF.

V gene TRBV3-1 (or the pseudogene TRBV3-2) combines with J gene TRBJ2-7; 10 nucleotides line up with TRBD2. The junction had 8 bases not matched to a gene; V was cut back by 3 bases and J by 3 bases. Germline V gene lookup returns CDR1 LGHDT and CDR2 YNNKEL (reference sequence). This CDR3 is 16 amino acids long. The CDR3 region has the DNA TGTGCCAGCAGCCACCTGGGACTAGCGCCCCGCTACGAGCAGTACTTC. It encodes CASSHLGLAPRYEQYF.

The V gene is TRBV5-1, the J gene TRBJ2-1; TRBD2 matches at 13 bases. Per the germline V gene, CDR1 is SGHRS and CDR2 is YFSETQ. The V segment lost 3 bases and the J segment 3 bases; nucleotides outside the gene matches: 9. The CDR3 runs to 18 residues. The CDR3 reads CASSSRTSGSPFYNEQFF. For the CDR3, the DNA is TGCGCCAGCAGCTCCCGGACTAGCGGGAGCCCCTTCTACAATGAGCAGTTCTTC.

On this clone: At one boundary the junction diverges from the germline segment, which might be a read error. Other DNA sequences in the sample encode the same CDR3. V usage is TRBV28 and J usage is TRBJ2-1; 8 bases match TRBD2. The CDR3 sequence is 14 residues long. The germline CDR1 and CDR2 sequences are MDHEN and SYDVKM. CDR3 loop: CASSLFQRENEQFF. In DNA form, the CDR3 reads TGTGCCAGCAGTTTATTTCAGCGGGAGAATGAACAGTTCTTC.